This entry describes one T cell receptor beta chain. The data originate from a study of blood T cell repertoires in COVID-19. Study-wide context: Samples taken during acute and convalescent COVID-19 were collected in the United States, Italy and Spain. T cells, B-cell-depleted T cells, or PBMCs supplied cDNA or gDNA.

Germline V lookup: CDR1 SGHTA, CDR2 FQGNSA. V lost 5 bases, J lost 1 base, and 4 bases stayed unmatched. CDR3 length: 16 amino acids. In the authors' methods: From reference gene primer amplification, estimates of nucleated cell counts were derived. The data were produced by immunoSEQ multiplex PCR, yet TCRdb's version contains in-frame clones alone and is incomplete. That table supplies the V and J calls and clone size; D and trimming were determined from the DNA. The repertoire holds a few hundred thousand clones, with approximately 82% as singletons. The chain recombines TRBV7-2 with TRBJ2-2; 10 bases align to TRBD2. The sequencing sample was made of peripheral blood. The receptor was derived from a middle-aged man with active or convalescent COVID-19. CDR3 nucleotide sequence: TGTGCCAGCAGCCCCTGGACTAGCGGGAACACCGGGGAGCTGTTTTTT. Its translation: CASSPWTSGNTGELFF.